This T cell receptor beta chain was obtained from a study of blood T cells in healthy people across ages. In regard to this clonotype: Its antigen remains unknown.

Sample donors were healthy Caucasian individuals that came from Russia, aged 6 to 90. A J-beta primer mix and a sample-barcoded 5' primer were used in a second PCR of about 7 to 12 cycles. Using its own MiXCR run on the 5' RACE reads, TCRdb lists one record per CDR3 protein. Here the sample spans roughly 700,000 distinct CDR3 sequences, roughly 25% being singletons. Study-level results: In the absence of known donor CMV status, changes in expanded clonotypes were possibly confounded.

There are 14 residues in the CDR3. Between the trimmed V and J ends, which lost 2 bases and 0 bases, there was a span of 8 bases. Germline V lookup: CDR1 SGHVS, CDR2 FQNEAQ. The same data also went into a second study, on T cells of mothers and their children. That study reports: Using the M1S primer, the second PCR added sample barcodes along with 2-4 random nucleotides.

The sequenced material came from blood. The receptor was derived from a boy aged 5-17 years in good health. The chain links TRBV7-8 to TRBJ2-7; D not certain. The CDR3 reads CASSLRPFSYEQYF. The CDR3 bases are TGTGCCAGCAGCTTAAGACCGTTCTCCTACGAGCAGTACTTC.